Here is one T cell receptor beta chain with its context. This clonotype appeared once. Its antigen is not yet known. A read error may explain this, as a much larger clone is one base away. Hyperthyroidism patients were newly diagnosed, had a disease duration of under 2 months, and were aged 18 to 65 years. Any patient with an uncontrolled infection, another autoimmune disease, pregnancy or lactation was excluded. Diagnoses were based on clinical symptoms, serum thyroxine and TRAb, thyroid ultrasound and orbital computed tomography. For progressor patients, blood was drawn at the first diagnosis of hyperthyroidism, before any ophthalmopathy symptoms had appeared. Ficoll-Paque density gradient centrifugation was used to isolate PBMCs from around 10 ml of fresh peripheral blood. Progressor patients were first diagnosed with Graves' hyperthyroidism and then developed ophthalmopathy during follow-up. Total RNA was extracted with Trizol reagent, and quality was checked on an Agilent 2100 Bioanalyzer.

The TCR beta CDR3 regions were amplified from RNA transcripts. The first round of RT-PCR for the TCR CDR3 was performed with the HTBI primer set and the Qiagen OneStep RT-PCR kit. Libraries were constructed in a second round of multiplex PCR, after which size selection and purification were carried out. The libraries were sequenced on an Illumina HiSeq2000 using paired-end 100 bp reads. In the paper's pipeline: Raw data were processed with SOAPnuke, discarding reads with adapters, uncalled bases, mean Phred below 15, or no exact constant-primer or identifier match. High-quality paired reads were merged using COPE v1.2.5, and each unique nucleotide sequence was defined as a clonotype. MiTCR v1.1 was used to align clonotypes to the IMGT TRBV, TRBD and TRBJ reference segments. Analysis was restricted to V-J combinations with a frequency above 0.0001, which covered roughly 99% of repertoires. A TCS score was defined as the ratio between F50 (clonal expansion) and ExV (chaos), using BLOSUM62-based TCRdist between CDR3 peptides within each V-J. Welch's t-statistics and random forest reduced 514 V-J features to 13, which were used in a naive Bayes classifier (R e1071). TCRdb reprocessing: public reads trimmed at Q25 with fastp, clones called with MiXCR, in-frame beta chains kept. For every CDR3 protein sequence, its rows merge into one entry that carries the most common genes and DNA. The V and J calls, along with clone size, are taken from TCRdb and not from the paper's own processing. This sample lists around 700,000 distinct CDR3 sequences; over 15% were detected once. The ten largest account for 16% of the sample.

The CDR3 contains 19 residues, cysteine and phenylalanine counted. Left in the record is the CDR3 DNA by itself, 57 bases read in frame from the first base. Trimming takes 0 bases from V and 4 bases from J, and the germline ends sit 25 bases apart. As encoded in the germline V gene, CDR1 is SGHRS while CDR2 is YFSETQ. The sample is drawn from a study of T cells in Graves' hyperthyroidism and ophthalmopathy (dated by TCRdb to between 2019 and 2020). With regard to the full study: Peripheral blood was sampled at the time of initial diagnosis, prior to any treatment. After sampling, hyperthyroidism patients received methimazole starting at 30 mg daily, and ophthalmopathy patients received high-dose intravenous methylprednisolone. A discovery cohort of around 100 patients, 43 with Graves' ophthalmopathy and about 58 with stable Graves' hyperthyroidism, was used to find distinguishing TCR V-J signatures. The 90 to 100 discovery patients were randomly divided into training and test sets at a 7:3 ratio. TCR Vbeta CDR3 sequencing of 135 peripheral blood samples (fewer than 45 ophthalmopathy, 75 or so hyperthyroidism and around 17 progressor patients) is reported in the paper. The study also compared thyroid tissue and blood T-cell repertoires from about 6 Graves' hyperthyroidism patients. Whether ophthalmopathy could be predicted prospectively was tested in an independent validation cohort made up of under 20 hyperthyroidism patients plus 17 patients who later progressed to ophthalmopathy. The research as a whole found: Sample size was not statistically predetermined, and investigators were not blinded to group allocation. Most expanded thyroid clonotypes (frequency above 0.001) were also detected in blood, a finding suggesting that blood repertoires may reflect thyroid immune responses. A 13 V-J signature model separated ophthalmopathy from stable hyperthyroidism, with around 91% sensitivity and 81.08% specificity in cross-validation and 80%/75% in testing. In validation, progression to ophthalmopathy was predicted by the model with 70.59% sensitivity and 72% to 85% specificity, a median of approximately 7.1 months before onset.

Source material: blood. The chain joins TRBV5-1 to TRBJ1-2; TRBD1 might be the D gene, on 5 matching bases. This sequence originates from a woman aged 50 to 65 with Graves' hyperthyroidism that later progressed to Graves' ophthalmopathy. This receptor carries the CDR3 CASSLGRGDRELSTYGYTF. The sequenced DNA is TGCGCCAGCAGCTTGGGGCGGGGGGACCGTGAACTTTCGACCTATGGCTACACCTTC.